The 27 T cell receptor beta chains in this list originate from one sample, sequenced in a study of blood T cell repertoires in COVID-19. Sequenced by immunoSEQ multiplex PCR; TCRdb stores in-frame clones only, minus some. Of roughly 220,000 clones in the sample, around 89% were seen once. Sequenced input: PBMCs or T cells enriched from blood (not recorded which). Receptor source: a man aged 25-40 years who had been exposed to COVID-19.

The CDR3 loop is CAISGTGGDYGYTF. The DNA for the CDR3 is TGTGCCATCAGTGGGACAGGGGGCGACTATGGCTACACCTTC. The rearrangement uses TRBV10-3 and TRBJ1-2; 11 nucleotides agree with TRBD1. Germline V gene lookup returns CDR1 ENHRY and CDR2 SYGVKD. V dropped 4 bases and J dropped 3; count of bases not matched to a gene: 1. The CDR3 is 14 residues long.

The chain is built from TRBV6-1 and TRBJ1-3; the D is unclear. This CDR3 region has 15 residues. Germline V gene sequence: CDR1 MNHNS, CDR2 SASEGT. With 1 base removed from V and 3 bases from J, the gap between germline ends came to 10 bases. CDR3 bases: TGTGCCAGCAGTGAAGATGGAGGGATTGGAAACACCATATATTTT. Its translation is CASSEDGGIGNTIYF.

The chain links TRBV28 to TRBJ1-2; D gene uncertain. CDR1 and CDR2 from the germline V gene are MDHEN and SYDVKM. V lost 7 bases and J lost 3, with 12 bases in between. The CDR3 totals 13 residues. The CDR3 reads CASTATTYYGYTF. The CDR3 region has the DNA TGTGCCAGCACCGCAACAACATACTATGGCTACACCTTC.

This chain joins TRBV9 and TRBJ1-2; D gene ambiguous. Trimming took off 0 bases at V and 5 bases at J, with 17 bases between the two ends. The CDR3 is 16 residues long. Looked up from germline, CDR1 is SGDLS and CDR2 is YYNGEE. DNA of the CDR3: TGTGCCAGCAGCGTAGCTGAGAGGTTGACGGATTATGGCTACACCTTC. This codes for CASSVAERLTDYGYTF.

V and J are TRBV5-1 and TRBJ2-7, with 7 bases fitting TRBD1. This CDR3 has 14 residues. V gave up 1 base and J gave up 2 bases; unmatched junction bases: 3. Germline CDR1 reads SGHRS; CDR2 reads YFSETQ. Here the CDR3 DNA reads TGCGCCAGCAGCTTGACAGGGGATACCTACGAGCAGTACTTC. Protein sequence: CASSLTGDTYEQYF. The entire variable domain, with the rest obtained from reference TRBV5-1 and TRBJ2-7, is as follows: KAGVTQTPRYLIKTRGQQVTLSCSPISGHRSVSWYQQTPGQGLQFLFEYFSETQRNKGNFPGRFSGRQFSNSRSEMNVSTLELGDSALYLCASSLTGDTYEQYFGPGTRLTVT.

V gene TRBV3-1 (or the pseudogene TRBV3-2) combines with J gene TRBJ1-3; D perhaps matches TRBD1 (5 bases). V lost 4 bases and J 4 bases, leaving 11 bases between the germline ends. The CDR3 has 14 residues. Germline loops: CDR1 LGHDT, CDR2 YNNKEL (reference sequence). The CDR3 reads CASSLPGLGNTIYF. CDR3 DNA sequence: TGTGCCAGCAGCCTGCCAGGGTTGGGAAACACCATATATTTT.

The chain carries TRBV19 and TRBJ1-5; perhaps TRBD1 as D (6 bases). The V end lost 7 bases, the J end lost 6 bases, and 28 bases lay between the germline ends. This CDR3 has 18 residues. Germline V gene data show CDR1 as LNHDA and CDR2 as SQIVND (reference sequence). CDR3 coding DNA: TGTGCCAGTACCCAGAGGGGGACGGGACAAAGGTTTGGTCAGCCCCAGCATTTT. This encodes CASTQRGTGQRFGQPQHF. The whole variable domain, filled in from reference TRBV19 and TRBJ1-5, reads DGGITQSPKYLFRKEGQNVTLSCEQNLNHDAMYWYRQDPGQGLRLIYYSQIVNDFQKGDIAEGYSVSREKKESFPLTVTSAQKNPTAFYLCASTQRGTGQRFGQPQHFGDGTRLSIL.

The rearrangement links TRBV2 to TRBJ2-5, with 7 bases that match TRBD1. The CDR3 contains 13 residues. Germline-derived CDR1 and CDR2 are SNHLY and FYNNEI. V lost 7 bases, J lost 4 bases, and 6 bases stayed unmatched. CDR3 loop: CASNEQGRETQYF. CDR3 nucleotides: TGTGCCAGCAACGAACAGGGGAGAGAGACCCAGTACTTC.

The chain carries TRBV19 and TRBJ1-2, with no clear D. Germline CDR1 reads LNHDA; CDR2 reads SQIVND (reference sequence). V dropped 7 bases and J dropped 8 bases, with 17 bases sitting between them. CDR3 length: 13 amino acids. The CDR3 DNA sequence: TGTGCCAGTACCCCTCGGAGGGCTTTCGGCTACACCTTC. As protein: CASTPRRAFGYTF.

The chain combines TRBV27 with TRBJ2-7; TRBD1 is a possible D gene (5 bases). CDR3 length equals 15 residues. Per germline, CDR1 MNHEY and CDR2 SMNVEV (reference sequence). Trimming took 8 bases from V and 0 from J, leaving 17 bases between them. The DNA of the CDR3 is TGTGCCAGCTGGGGTAGGGGAAAGAACTCCTACGAGCAGTACTTC. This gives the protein CASWGRGKNSYEQYF.

The CDR3 DNA sequence: TGTGCCACCCAGGGACAGGGGACAGATACGCAGTATTTT. Protein product: CATQGQGTDTQYF. This sequence joins TRBV24-1 and TRBJ2-3, with 10 bases fitting TRBD1. Unmatched junction bases numbered 2, after V lost 9 bases and J lost 3 bases. This CDR3 comprises 13 residues. The germline V gene encodes CDR1 KGHDR and CDR2 SFDVKD.

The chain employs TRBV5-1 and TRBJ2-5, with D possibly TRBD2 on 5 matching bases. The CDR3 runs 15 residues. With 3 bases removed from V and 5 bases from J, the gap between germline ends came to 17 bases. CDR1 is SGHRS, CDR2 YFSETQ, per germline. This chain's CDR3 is CASSSTIGRGETQYF. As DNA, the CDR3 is TGCGCCAGCAGCTCTACCATAGGGAGAGGGGAGACCCAGTACTTC.

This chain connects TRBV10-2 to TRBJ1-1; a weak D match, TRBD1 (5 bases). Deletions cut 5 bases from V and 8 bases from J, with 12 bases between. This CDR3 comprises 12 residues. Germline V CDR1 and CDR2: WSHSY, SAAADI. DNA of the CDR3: TGCGCCAGCAGTCCCCCGGGGGTAGAAGCTTTCTTT. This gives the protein CASSPPGVEAFF.

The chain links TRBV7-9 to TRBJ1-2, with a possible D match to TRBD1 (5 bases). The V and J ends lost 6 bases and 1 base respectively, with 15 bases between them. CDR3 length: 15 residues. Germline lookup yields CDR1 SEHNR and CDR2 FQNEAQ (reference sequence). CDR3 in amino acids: CASRRIQGGNYGYTF. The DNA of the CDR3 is TGTGCCAGCAGACGAATTCAGGGCGGTAACTATGGCTACACCTTC.

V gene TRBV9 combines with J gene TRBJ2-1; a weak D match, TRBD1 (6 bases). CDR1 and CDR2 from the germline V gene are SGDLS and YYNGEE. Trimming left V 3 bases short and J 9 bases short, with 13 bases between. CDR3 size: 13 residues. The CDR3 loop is CASSALPGAEQFF. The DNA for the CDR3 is TGTGCCAGCAGCGCACTCCCAGGGGCTGAGCAGTTCTTC.

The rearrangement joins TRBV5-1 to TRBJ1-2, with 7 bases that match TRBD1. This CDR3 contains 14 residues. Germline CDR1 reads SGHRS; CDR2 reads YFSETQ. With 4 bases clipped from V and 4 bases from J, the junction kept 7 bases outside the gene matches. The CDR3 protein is CASSTGQRTYGYTF. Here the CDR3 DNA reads TGCGCCAGCAGCACGGGACAGCGGACCTATGGCTACACCTTC.

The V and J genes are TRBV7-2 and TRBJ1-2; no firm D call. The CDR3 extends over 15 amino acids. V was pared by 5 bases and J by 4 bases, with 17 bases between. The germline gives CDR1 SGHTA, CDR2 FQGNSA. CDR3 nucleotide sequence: TGTGCCAGCAGCCTGACCTCGGGTTCGATCTATGGCTACACCTTC. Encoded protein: CASSLTSGSIYGYTF.

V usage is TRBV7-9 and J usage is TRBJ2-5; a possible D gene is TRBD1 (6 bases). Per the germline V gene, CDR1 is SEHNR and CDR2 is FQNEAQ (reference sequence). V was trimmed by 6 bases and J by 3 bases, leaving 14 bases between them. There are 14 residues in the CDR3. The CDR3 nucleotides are TGTGCCAGCAGTCCAACTCAGGGGAAAGAGACCCAGTACTTC. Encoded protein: CASSPTQGKETQYF.

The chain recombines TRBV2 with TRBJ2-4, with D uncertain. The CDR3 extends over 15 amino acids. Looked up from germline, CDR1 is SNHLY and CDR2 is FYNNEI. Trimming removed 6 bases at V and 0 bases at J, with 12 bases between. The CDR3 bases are TGTGCCAGCAGGAGACACCTGGAAGCCAAAAACATTCAGTACTTC. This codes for CASRRHLEAKNIQYF.

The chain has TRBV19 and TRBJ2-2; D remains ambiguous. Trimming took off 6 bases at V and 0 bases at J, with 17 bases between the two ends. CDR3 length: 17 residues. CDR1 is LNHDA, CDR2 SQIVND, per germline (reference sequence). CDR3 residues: CASRGAGTPSNTGELFF. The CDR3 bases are TGTGCCAGTAGGGGCGCCGGCACACCTTCGAACACCGGGGAGCTGTTTTTT.

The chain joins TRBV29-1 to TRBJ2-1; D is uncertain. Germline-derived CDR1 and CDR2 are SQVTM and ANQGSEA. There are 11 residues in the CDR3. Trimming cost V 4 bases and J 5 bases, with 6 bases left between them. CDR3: CSVGQNNEQFF. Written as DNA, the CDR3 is TGCAGCGTTGGGCAGAACAATGAGCAGTTCTTC.

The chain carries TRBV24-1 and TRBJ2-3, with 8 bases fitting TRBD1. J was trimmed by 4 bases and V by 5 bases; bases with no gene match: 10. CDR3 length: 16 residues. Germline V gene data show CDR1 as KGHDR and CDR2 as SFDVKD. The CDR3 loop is CATSGTGTGGADTQYF. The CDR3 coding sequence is TGTGCCACCAGTGGAACCGGGACAGGAGGAGCAGATACGCAGTATTTT.

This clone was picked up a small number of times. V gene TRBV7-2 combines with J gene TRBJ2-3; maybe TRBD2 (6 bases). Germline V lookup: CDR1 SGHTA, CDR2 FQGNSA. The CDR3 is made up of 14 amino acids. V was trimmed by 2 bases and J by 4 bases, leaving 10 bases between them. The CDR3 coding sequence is TGTGCCAGCAGCTTATACGGGGGACCAGATACGCAGTATTTT. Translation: CASSLYGGPDTQYF.

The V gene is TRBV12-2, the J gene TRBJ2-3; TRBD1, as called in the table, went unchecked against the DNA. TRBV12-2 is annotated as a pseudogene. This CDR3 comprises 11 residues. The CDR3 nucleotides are TGTGCAAGTCGTTCAGCAGATACGCAGTATTTT. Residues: CASRSADTQYF.

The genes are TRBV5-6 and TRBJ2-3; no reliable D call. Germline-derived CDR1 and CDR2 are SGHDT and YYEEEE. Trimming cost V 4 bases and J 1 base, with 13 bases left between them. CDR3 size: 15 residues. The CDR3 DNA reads TGTGCCAGCAGCCCAACAACCTTTGGCACAGATACGCAGTATTTT. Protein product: CASSPTTFGTDTQYF.

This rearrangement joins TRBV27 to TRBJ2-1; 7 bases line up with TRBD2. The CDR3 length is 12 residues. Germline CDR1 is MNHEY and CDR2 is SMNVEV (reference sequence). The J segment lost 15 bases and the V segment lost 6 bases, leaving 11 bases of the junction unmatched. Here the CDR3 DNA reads TGTGCCAGCAGACGCGGGGAGGGGTCCCCGTTCTTC. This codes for CASRRGEGSPFF.

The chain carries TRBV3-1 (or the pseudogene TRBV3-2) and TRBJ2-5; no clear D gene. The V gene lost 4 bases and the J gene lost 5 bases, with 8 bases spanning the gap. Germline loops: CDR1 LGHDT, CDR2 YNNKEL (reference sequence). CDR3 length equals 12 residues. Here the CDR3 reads CASSLLYETQYF. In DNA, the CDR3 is TGTGCCAGCAGCCTCCTCTACGAGACCCAGTACTTC.